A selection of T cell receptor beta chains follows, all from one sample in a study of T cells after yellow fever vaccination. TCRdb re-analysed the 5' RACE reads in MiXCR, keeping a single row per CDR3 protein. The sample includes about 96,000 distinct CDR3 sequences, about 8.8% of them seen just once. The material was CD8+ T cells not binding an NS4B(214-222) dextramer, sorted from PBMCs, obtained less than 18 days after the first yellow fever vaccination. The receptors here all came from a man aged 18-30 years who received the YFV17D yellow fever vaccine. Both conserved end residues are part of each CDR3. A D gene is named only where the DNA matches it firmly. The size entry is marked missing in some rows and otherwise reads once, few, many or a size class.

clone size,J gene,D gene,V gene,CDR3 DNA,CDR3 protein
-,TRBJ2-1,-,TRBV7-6,TGTGCCAGCAGCCCGGACTTTTACAATGAGCAGTTCTTC,CASSPDFYNEQFF
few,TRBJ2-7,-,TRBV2,TGTGCCAGCAGTGAATATAGCACAAGCTCCTACGAGCAGTACTTC,CASSEYSTSSYEQYF
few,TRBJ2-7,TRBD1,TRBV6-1,TGTGCCAGCAGGGCCGGGACAGGGGGTCGAGAGCAGTACTTC,CASRAGTGGREQYF
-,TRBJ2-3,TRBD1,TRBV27,TGTGCCAGCAGTTCCGGGACAGGGGCTACAGATACGCAGTATTTT,CASSSGTGATDTQYF
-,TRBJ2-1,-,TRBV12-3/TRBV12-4,TGTGCCAGCAGAAAAACAGGGTCAGGGATGATCAGCGAGCAGTTCTTC,CASRKTGSGMISEQFF
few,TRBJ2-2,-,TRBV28,TGTGCCAGTCATACGCCCGGCCTAATTGTGGGGGAGCTGTTTTTT,CASHTPGLIVGELFF
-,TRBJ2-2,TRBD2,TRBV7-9,TGTGCCAGCAGCCCCTTCGGGAGCGGGGTCACCGGGGAGCTGTTTTTT,CASSPFGSGVTGELFF
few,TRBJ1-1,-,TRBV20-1,TGCAGTGCTAGAGATGGGGGGGATCCGATGAACACTGAAGCTTTCTTT,CSARDGGDPMNTEAFF
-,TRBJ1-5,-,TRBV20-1,TGCAGTGCCCGGCTGGGGGGCCTAATCCGAGATAGCAATCAGCCCCAGCATTTT,CSARLGGLIRDSNQPQHF
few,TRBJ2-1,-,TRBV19,TGTGCCAGTAGTTCCCGCCCGGGAGACTACAATGAGCAGTTCTTC,CASSSRPGDYNEQFF
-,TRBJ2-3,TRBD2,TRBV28,TGTGCCAGCAGTTTAGCGGGGGATGGCCCAGATACGCAGTATTTT,CASSLAGDGPDTQYF
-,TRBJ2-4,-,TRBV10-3,TGTGCCATCAGTGATCGTATACAGGGAGTTGGGGCCCGGGCCAAAAACATTCAGTACTTC,CAISDRIQGVGARAKNIQYF
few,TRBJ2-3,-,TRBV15,TGTGCCACCAGAGGACGGGGGACTAGCACAGATACGCAGTATTTT,CATRGRGTSTDTQYF
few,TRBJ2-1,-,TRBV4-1,TGCGCCAGCGGTTCCCGTGGCTCCTACAATGAGCAGTTCTTC,CASGSRGSYNEQFF
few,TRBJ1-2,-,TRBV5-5,TGTGCCAGCAGCCCGTGGGCCGGGTATGGCTACACCTTC,CASSPWAGYGYTF
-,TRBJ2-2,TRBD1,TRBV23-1,TGCGCCAGCGGACCCCAGGGACAGGGAGACACCGGGGAGCTGTTTTTT,CASGPQGQGDTGELFF
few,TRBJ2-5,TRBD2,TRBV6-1,TGTGCCAGCGTAAGACTAGCGGAGGCAGAGACCCAGTACTTC,CASVRLAEAETQYF
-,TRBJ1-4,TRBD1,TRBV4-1,TGCGCCAGCATCCAAGATACCGGCTTATTGGACAGGACAAATGAAAAACTGTTTTTT,CASIQDTGLLDRTNEKLFF
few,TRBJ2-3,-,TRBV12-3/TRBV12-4,TGTGCCAGCAGTTTGAACAGGGAAGGCACAGATACGCAGTATTTT,CASSLNREGTDTQYF
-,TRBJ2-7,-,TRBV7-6,TGTGCCAGCAGCTCATCAGAGAACTACGAGCAGTACTTC,CASSSSENYEQYF
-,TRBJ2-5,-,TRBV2,TGTGCCAGCAGTAGCACGGTGGAAGAGACCCAGTACTTC,CASSSTVEETQYF
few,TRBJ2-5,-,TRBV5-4,TGTGCCAGCAGCTTGGGGACCACACAAGAGACCCAGTACTTC,CASSLGTTQETQYF
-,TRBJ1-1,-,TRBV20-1,TGCAGTGCTGGTCCCAGTTTGATCGAAGCTTTCTTT,CSAGPSLIEAFF
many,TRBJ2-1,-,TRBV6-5,TGTGCCAGCAGTTACTCCCCGGGTAACAATGAGCAGTTCTTC,CASSYSPGNNEQFF
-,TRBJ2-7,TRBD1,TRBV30,TGTGCCTGGAGTGACTGGGACAGCTCCTACGAGCAGTACTTC,CAWSDWDSSYEQYF
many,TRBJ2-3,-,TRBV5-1,TGCGCCAGCAGCTTGACACGGCCGGCCGGAGTCTCCGGAGATACGCAGTATTTT,CASSLTRPAGVSGDTQYF
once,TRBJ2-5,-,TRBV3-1,TGTGCCTGCTCCAAAGAGCTGGCTGGGAAAGAGACCCAGTACTTC,CACSKELAGKETQYF
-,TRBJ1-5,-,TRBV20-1,TGCAGTGCTAGATTGGGAAGCAGCAATCAGCCCCAGCATTTT,CSARLGSSNQPQHF
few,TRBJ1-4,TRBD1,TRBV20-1,TGCAGTGCAAGGGACAGGTCAACTAATGAAAAACTGTTTTTT,CSARDRSTNEKLFF
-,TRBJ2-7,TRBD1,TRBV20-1,TGCAGTGCCCCGGGACAGGGGGGCCACGAGCAGTACTTC,CSAPGQGGHEQYF
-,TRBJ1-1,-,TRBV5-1,TGCGCCAGCAGCCAGCAACAGGGAAATGAAGCTTTCTTT,CASSQQQGNEAFF
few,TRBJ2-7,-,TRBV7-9,TGTGCCAGCAGCCTCGTGGGCGCCGAGCAGTACTTC,CASSLVGAEQYF
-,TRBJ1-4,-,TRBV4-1,TGCGCCAGCAGCCAAGAGATCCCCGGTCGGCGGGAAAAACTGTTTTTT,CASSQEIPGRREKLFF
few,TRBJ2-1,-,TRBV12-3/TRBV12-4,TGTGCCAGCAGTTTTCGGTCGAATGAGCAGTTCTTC,CASSFRSNEQFF
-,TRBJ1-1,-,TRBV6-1,TGTGCCAGCAGCCCCGCCGGGCGGAGTGTTGAAGCTTTCTTT,CASSPAGRSVEAFF
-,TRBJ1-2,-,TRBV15,TGTGCCACCAGCAGCAACACCCCCCTTCGGGGCTACACCTTC,CATSSNTPLRGYTF
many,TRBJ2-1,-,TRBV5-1,TGCGCCAGCAGCTTGGCCGTTCTCTCCTACAATGAGCAGTTCTTC,CASSLAVLSYNEQFF
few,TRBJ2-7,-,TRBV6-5,TGTGCCAGCAGGTACAATGTGGGAACCTACGAGCAGTACTTC,CASRYNVGTYEQYF
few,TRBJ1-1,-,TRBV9,TGTGCCAGCAGCGGAGGGTACACTGAAGCTTTCTTT,CASSGGYTEAFF
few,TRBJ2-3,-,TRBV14,TGTGCCAGCAGCCTAAGGGGGAACTACCCTAGCACAGATACGCAGTATTTT,CASSLRGNYPSTDTQYF
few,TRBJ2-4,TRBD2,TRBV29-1,TGCAGCGTGCAAGGACTAGCGGGGTCCAAAAACATTCAGTACTTC,CSVQGLAGSKNIQYF
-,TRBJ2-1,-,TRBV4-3,TGCGCCAGCAGCCAAGACCCTTACGGGGTTTTTCCTGCAAATGAGCAGTTCTTC,CASSQDPYGVFPANEQFF
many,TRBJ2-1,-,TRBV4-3,TGCGCCAGCAGCCAAGATCTGGGGGGCTCCTACAATGAGCAGTTCTTC,CASSQDLGGSYNEQFF
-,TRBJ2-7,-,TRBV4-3,TGCGCCAGCAGCCAAGAATTGGGTTACGAGCAGTACTTC,CASSQELGYEQYF
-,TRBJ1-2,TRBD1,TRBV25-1,TGTGCCAGCAGAGAGCTCCGGGACAGCCGTTTTGGCTACACCTTC,CASRELRDSRFGYTF
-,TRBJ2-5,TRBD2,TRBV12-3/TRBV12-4,TGTGCCAGCAGGCGCACTAGCGGGGGGGAGGAGACCCAGTACTTC,CASRRTSGGEETQYF
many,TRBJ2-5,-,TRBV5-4,TGTGCCAGCAGCTCCGAATTTCGACTGAGGCGGGAGACCCAGTACTTC,CASSSEFRLRRETQYF
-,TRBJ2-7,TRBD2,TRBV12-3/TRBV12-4,TGTGCCAGCAGTTCTAGCGGGGGATCCGAGCAGTACTTC,CASSSSGGSEQYF
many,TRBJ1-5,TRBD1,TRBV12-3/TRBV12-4,TGTGCCAGCACCTCAGGGGGGCCCCAGCATTTT,CASTSGGPQHF
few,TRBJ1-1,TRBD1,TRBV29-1,TGCAGCGTTGGACAGGGAGGGTGGAACACTGAAGCTTTCTTT,CSVGQGGWNTEAFF
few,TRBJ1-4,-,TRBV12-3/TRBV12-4,TGTGCCAGCAGTTCTCCCTTGGCCGACCGGGACACTGCAACTAATGAAAAACTGTTTTTT,CASSSPLADRDTATNEKLFF
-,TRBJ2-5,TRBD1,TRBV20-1,TGCAGTGCTAGAGATGGGACAGGGGGGGCGGAGACCCAGTACTTC,CSARDGTGGAETQYF
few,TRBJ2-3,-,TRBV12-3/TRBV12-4,TGTGCCAGCAGCCGACATTCTAGCACAGATACGCAGTATTTT,CASSRHSSTDTQYF